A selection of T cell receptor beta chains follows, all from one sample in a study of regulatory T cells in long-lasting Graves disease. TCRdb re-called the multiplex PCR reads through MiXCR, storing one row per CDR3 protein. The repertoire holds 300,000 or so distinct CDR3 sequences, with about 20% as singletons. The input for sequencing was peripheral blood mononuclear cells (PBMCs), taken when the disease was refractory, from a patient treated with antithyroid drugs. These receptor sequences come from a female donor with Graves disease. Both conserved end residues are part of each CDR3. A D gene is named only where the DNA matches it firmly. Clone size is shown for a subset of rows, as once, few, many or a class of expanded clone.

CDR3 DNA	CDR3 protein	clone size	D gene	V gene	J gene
TGCGCCAGCAGCTTGGATGCCGCCTATGGCTACACCTTC	CASSLDAAYGYTF	many	.	TRBV5-1	TRBJ1-2
TGTGCCATCAGTGGACAGGATTTTGGCTATGGCTACACCTTC	CAISGQDFGYGYTF	many	.	TRBV10-3	TRBJ1-2
TGTGCCAGCAGTTTAGGGAAAAGGGGGCTGGGGGACATTCAGTACTTC	CASSLGKRGLGDIQYF	many	TRBD1	TRBV12-3/TRBV12-4	TRBJ2-4
TGTGCCAGCAGTTACAGCGGGAGGGGCTCCTACGAGCAGTACTTC	CASSYSGRGSYEQYF	.	TRBD2	TRBV6-5	TRBJ2-7
TGTGCCAGCAGCTTGGGCCGGGACAGGGCGTCCTACGAGCAGTACTTC	CASSLGRDRASYEQYF	many	TRBD1	TRBV5-5	TRBJ2-7
TGCGCCAGCAGCTTGGGAGGGATCAACTACGAGCAGTACTTC	CASSLGGINYEQYF	once	.	TRBV5-1	TRBJ2-7
TGTGCCAGCAGGGCGGGGGGAGTAAAGCCGACAGATACGCAGTATTTT	CASRAGGVKPTDTQYF	.	TRBD2	TRBV7-8	TRBJ2-3
TGTGCCAGCAGTTACGGGGGGATTGAAAAACTGTTTTTT	CASSYGGIEKLFF	many	.	TRBV6-9	TRBJ1-4
TGTGCCAGCTCACCGGACGTCGGGGAGCTGTTTTTT	CASSPDVGELFF	.	.	TRBV18	TRBJ2-2
TGTGCCATCAATGCCAGGCCTGAGGAAAAACTGTTTTTT	CAINARPEEKLFF	few	.	TRBV10-3	TRBJ1-4
TGTGCCTGGAGTCCACGGGGGAATTCACCCCTCCACTTT	CAWSPRGNSPLHF	few	.	TRBV30	TRBJ1-6
TGTGCCTGGAGTGTAAAAGGGTCTCCCTATGGCTACACCTTC	CAWSVKGSPYGYTF	few	.	TRBV30	TRBJ1-2
TGTGCCAGCAGCTTAACGGAGGCTCGAAACACCGGGGAGCTGTTTTTT	CASSLTEARNTGELFF	few	.	TRBV11-2	TRBJ2-2
TGCGCCAGCAGCCAACCGGGACGGATCCCTGTAGCCAAAAACATTCAGTACTTC	CASSQPGRIPVAKNIQYF	few	.	TRBV4-1	TRBJ2-4
TGTGCCAAACCGGGACAAACAGCCGACGAGCAGTACTTC	CAKPGQTADEQYF	.	.	TRBV10-3	TRBJ2-7
TGCAGTGCTAGGCGGCAGGGCCCGGACACCTTC	CSARRQGPDTF	.	.	TRBV20-1	TRBJ1-2
TGTGCTAGTGGTTTGGTAAGGGGACAGGGAGCTAACTATGGCTACACCTTC	CASGLVRGQGANYGYTF	many	TRBD1	TRBV12-5	TRBJ1-2
TGTGCCAGCACCCCACTAGCGGGGGTTACCTACGAGCAGTACTTC	CASTPLAGVTYEQYF	few	TRBD2	TRBV6-1	TRBJ2-7
TGTGCCAGCAGCTTAGCCTGGTCAGGGCAACTGACTTTC	CASSLAWSGQLTF	few	.	TRBV7-3	TRBJ2-6
TGTGCCAGCAGTGCACGGCAGGGGGAAAACACTGAAGCTTTCTTT	CASSARQGENTEAFF	many	TRBD1	TRBV12-3/TRBV12-4	TRBJ1-1
TGTGCCAGCAGCTCTTCTAGCGGGAGCGACCCAGATACGCAGTATTTT	CASSSSSGSDPDTQYF	.	TRBD2	TRBV7-9	TRBJ2-3
TGTGCCAGCAGACAGGCAGCTGGGGCCAACGTCCTGACTTTC	CASRQAAGANVLTF	few	.	TRBV6-1	TRBJ2-6
TGTGCCAGCAGCCAAACACGGACAGCCGCTTCCGGAAACACCATATATTTT	CASSQTRTAASGNTIYF	.	.	TRBV3-1	TRBJ1-3
TGTGCCAGCAGTAACAGGGGGATTAACTATGGCTACACCTTC	CASSNRGINYGYTF	many	TRBD1	TRBV27	TRBJ1-2
TGTGCCAGCAGTGAATTTTTTTCGTTTTCTCCAGAGGGGGCGCGTGGGTTCACTGAAGCTTTCTTT	CASSEFFSFSPEGARGFTEAFF	.	TRBD1	TRBV6-1	TRBJ1-1
TGTGCCAGTAGTATAGTCTCGGGACAACTGTTTTTT	CASSIVSGQLFF	.	.	TRBV19	TRBJ2-2
TGTGCCAGCAGCTTACTCCGGGACAGATTTAATTCACCCCTCCACTTT	CASSLLRDRFNSPLHF	many	TRBD1	TRBV7-9	TRBJ1-6
TGTGCCATTCAAACTAACTATGGCTACACCTTC	CAIQTNYGYTF	.	.	TRBV10-3	TRBJ1-2
TGTGCCAGCAACCAACTGGGGGGGCGAAATTCACCCCTCCACTTT	CASNQLGGRNSPLHF	few	.	TRBV2	TRBJ1-6
TGTGCCAGCAGTCAACTTCAGACCGTGCGTCAGCCCTACGAGCAGTACTTC	CASSQLQTVRQPYEQYF	.	.	TRBV6-1	TRBJ2-7
TGCGTCAGCAGCCCCTCTTATGGCAGGGACTCCTACGAGCAGTACTTC	CVSSPSYGRDSYEQYF	.	.	TRBV4-3	TRBJ2-7
TGTGCCAGCAGCCCATTTGAGGGAAACACTGAAGCTTTCTTT	CASSPFEGNTEAFF	many	.	TRBV27	TRBJ1-1
TGTGCCTGGAGTTACACCCGGACTAGCGTGAACACCGGGGAGCTGCTTTTT	CAWSYTRTSVNTGELLF	.	TRBD2	TRBV30	TRBJ2-2
TGTGCCTGGAGTGTCTGGGGGCTTCTACACTCTGGGGCCAACGTCCTGACTTTC	CAWSVWGLLHSGANVLTF	many	.	TRBV30	TRBJ2-6
TGCAGTGCTCCCGATGCTGGGGCCAACGTCCTGACTTTC	CSAPDAGANVLTF	many	.	TRBV20-1	TRBJ2-6
TGTGCCAGCAGCTTCGGACTAGCGGGAGTTGACGGGGAGCTGTTTTTT	CASSFGLAGVDGELFF	.	TRBD2	TRBV7-9	TRBJ2-2
TGCAGTGCTAGTTGGGATAGGGCCACCTACGAGCAGTACTTC	CSASWDRATYEQYF	many	.	TRBV20-1	TRBJ2-7
TGTGCCAGCAGTTTAACTGGAAGGAGTGAAGCTTTCTTT	CASSLTGRSEAFF	few	.	TRBV7-9	TRBJ1-1
TGTGCCAGCAGCGTAGTTGACAGGGCGAACCCTAACTATGGCTACACCTTC	CASSVVDRANPNYGYTF	few	TRBD1	TRBV9	TRBJ1-2
TGTGCCAGCACCGGGACAACTAACTATGGCTACACCTTC	CASTGTTNYGYTF	many	.	TRBV6-2/TRBV6-3	TRBJ1-2
TGCGCCAGCAGCCAAGAAGGGCACTCCTACGAGCAGTACTTC	CASSQEGHSYEQYF	.	.	TRBV4-1	TRBJ2-7
TGTGCCAGCAGCGTAGGAAGTTCGGGGTCCGTGTACGAGCAGTACTTC	CASSVGSSGSVYEQYF	few	.	TRBV9	TRBJ2-7
TGTGCCTGGAGTAGGGGGGGGGACACCGGGGAGCTGTTTTTT	CAWSRGGDTGELFF	many	.	TRBV30	TRBJ2-2
TGCGCCAGCAGCTTGGATTTGGCTTATGAAAAACTGTTTTTT	CASSLDLAYEKLFF	few	.	TRBV5-1	TRBJ1-4
TGTGCCAGCAGTGCCCGGACAGGGTTCTACGAGCAGTACTTC	CASSARTGFYEQYF	.	TRBD1	TRBV28	TRBJ2-7
TGTGCCAGCAGTGAATGGGGCACGGGTGTGAGCAATCAGCCCCAGCATTTT	CASSEWGTGVSNQPQHF	many	.	TRBV6-1	TRBJ1-5
TGTGCCAGCCAGCTCGTTACAGGGGGCAATCAGCCCCAGCATTTT	CASQLVTGGNQPQHF	few	TRBD1	TRBV6-2/TRBV6-3	TRBJ1-5
TGTGCCATCAGTGAGTCTGAGGGAGGCTATGGCTACACCTTC	CAISESEGGYGYTF	.	.	TRBV10-3	TRBJ1-2
.	CASSTSVVYEQYF	many	.	TRBV28	TRBJ2-7
TGTGCCAGCAGCCGCTTGGACAGGCTCACTGAAGCTTTCTTT	CASSRLDRLTEAFF	few	TRBD1	TRBV6-1	TRBJ1-1
TGTGCCAGCTCACCACCGTGGGGGGGTCTGGCTGAAGCTTTCTTT	CASSPPWGGLAEAFF	few	.	TRBV18	TRBJ1-1
TGTGCCAGCAGCCAAGAAACCACAACTAATGAAAAACTGTTTTTT	CASSQETTTNEKLFF	once	.	TRBV4-2	TRBJ1-4
TGTGCCAGCAGCCCACTGGAAGGAGAGACCCAGTACTTC	CASSPLEGETQYF	.	.	TRBV7-2	TRBJ2-5